This T cell receptor beta chain is from a study of T-cell reconstitution after alpha-beta-depleted transplantation in children. This clonotype was seen repeatedly, ten times or more. The target antigen is unknown. Study-wide results and caveats: About two months after transplant, alpha-beta T cells reportedly came from several hundred expanded graft clones. Some patients' high day-60 TCRbeta diversity was attributed to recipient cells surviving conditioning. One year after transplant, T-cell counts and diversity came mostly from newly produced T cells.

The CDR3 covers 12 residues. In germline, CDR1 is SQVTM, CDR2 ANQGSEA. V lost 6 bases, J lost 12 bases, and 8 bases stayed unmatched. The TCRbeta library incorporated unique molecular identifiers. MiXCR, applied by TCRdb to the PCR reads, yields one record per CDR3 protein. Of some 840,000 distinct CDR3 sequences listed, roughly 15% are singletons. Source: PBMCs, mostly from graft donor cells, taken 360 days after TCRalphabeta/CD19-depleted stem cell transplant. The source of this sequence is a male patient aged 5 to 17 who had a stem cell transplant for acute lymphoblastic leukemia, so the T cells may come from the graft donor. The chain recombines TRBV29-1 with TRBJ2-1; 10 positions agree with TRBD1. CDR3 nucleotides: TGCAGCGTCTCGGGACAGGGGAGATGGCAGTTCTTC. Translation gives CSVSGQGRWQFF.